This record concerns one TCR beta chain sequence. Its antigen is not known. Germline V gene data show CDR1 as MRHNA and CDR2 as SNTAGT. V gave up 2 bases and J gave up 4 bases, with 13 bases separating them. The CDR3 contains 15 residues. The data originate from a study of T-cell memory formation after mild COVID-19. Study-wide results and limits: Pre-infection memory harbored some responding clones, suggesting cross-reactive memory joined.

5'RACE primed at constant segments yielded TCR alpha and TCR beta cDNA libraries bearing sample barcodes and UMIs. TCRdb independently ran MiXCR on the 5' RACE reads; one entry per CDR3 protein. The table includes a few hundred thousand distinct CDR3 sequences, 15% detected once. The chain uses TRBV6-4 and TRBJ2-3; D is perhaps TRBD2 (7 bases). The TCR originated in a man between 18 and 29 years old who had mild COVID-19 (a few samples of this study predate the infection). Cell type and time point are not known. The sample consisted of PBMCs or a T cell subset sorted from them (not recorded which). The CDR3 sequence: CASSDGEGEADTQYF. The CDR3 DNA follows: TGTGCCAGCAGTGACGGGGAGGGGGAGGCAGATACGCAGTATTTT.